The subject of this entry is one T cell receptor beta chain. The antigen remains undetermined. Trimming left V 3 bases short and J 7 bases short, with 6 bases between. Germline loops: CDR1 SGHAT, CDR2 FQNNGV. CDR3 size: 12 residues. Libraries were prepared by immunoSEQ multiplex PCR; TCRdb keeps only in-frame clonotypes and omits some of them. The repertoire holds 300,000 to 450,000 clones, with 92% as singletons. The sample is drawn from a study of Ad26.COV2.S vaccination and SARS-CoV-2 variants. Broader study findings: People given the vaccine had a wider spike-specific TCR breadth than placebo recipients did.

The TCR sequence derives from a human donor who had recovered from COVID-19. The material was peripheral blood, obtained after recovery from COVID-19. The chain employs TRBV11-2 and TRBJ1-4, with D unclear. Here the CDR3 reads CASSLGSEKLFF. CDR3 coding DNA: TGTGCCAGCAGCTTGGGGAGTGAAAAACTGTTTTTT.